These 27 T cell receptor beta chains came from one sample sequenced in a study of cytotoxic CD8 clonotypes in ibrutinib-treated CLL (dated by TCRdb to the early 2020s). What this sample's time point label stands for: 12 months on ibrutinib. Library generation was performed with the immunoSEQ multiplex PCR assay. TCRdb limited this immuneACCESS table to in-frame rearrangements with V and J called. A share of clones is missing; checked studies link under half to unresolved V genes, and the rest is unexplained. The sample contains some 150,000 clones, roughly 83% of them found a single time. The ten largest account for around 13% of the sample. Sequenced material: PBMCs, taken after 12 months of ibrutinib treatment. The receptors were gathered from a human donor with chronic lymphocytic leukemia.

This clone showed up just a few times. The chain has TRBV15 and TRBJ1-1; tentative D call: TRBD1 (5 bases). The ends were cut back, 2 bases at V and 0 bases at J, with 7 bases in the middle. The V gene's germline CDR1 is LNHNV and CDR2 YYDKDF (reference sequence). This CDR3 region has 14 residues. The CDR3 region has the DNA TGTGCCACCAGCAGACCGGGACTGAACACTGAAGCTTTCTTT. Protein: CATSRPGLNTEAFF.

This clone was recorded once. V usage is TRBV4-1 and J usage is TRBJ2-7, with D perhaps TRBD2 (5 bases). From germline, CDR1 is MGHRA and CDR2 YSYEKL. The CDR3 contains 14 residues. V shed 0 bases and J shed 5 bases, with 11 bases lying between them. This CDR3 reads CASSQDLRGHEQYF. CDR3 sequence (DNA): TGCGCCAGCAGCCAAGATCTACGGGGTCACGAGCAGTACTTC.

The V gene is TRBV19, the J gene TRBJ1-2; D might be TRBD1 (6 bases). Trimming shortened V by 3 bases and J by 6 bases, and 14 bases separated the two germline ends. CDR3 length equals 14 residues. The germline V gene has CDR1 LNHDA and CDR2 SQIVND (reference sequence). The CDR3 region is CASSIMTGRDGYTF. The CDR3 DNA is TGTGCCAGTAGTATTATGACAGGCCGCGATGGCTACACCTTC.

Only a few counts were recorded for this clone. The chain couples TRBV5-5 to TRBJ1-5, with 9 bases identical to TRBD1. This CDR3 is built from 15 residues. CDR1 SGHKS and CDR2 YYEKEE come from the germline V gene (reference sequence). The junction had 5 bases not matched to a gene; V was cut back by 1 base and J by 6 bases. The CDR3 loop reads CASSLTGQGRQPQHF. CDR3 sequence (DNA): TGTGCCAGCAGCTTGACCGGACAGGGGCGTCAGCCCCAGCATTTT.

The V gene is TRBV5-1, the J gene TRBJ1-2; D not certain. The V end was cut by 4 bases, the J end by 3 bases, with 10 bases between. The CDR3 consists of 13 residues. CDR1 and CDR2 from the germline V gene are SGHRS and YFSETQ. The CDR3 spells CASSTTRHYGYTF. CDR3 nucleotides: TGCGCCAGCAGCACGACCCGACACTATGGCTACACCTTC.

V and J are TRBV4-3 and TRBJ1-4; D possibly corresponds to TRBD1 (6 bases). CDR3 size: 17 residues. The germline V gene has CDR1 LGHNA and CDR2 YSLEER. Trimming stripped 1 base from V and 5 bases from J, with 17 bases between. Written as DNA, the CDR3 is TGCGCCAGCAGCCAAGGGACAGCGGCCAGGGTGAATGAAAAACTGTTTTTT. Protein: CASSQGTAARVNEKLFF.

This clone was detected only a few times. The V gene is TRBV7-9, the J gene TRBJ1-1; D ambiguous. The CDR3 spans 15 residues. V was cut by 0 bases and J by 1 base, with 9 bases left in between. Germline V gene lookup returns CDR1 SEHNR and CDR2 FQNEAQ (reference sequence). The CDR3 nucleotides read TGTGCCAGCAGCTTAGCGGGCCCGGGGAACACTGAAGCTTTCTTT. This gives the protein CASSLAGPGNTEAFF.

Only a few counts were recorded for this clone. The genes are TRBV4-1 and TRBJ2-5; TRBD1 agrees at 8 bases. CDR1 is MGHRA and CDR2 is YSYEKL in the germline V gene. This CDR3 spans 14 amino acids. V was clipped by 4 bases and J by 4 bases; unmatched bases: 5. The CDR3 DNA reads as TGCGCCAGCAGCCGGTTGCAGGGGGCAGAGACCCAGTACTTC. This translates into CASSRLQGAETQYF.

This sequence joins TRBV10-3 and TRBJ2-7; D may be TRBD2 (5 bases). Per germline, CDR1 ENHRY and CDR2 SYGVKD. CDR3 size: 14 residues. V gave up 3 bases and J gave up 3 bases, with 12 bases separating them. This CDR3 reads CAISDPGSLYEQYF. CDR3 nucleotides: TGTGCCATCAGTGACCCGGGATCGCTCTACGAGCAGTACTTC.

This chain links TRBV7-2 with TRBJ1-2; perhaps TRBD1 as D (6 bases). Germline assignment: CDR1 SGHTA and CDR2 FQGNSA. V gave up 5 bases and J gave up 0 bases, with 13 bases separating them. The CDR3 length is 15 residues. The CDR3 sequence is CASSPTGLPNYGYTF. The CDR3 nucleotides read TGTGCCAGCAGCCCAACAGGGCTTCCTAACTATGGCTACACCTTC.

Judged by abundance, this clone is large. For the CDR3, the DNA is TGTGCCAGTAGTATAGATCATTGGGGCGGCACCGGGGAGCTGTTTTTT. Translating gives CASSIDHWGGTGELFF. The rearrangement links TRBV19 to TRBJ2-2, with D maybe TRBD1 (5 bases). This CDR3 is 16 amino acids long. Germline CDR1 and CDR2: LNHDA and SQIVND (reference sequence). Trimming shortened V by 0 bases and J by 4 bases, and 12 bases separated the two germline ends. Full variable domain (missing parts from reference TRBV19 and TRBJ2-2): DGGITQSPKYLFRKEGQNVTLSCEQNLNHDAMYWYRQDPGQGLRLIYYSQIVNDFQKGDIAEGYSVSREKKESFPLTVTSAQKNPTAFYLCASSIDHWGGTGELFFGEGSRLTVL.

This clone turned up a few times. As DNA, the CDR3 is TGTGCCATCAGTGAGAGCCCGGGACTGAGAAACCCCGAGCAGTACTTC. This sequence encodes CAISESPGLRNPEQYF. The V and J genes are TRBV10-3 and TRBJ2-7; D perhaps matches TRBD2 (6 bases). Deletions cut 2 bases from V and 6 bases from J, with 20 bases between. From germline, CDR1 is ENHRY and CDR2 SYGVKD. The CDR3 contains 16 residues.

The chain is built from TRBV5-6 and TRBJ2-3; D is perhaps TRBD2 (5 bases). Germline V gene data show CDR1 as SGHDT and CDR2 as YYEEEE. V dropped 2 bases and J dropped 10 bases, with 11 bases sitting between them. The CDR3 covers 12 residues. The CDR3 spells CASSLLRGSQYF. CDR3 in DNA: TGTGCCAGCAGCTTACTACGAGGGTCGCAGTATTTT.

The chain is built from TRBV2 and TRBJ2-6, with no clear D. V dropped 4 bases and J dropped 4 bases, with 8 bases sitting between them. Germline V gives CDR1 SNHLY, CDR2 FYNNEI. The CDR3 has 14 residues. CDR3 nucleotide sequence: TGTGCCAGCAGTGCGGCGAAGGGGGCCAACGTCCTGACTTTC. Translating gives CASSAAKGANVLTF.

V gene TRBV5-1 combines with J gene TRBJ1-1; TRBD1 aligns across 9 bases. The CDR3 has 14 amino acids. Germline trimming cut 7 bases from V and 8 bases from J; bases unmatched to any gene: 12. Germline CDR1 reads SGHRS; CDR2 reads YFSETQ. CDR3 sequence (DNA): TGCGCCAGCTCCCCGGGACAGGGAGAAGTGGAAGCTTTCTTT. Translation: CASSPGQGEVEAFF.

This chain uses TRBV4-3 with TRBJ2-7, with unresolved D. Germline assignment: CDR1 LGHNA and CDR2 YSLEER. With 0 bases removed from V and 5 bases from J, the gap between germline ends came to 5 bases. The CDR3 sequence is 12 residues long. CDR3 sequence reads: CASSQDFHEQYF. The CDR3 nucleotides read TGCGCCAGCAGCCAAGATTTCCACGAGCAGTACTTC.

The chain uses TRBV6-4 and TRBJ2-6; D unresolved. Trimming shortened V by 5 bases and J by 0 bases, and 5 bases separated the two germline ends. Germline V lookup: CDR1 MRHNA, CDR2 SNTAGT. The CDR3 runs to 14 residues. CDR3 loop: CASSSNSGANVLTF. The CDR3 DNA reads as TGTGCCAGCAGTTCTAACTCTGGGGCCAACGTCCTGACTTTC.

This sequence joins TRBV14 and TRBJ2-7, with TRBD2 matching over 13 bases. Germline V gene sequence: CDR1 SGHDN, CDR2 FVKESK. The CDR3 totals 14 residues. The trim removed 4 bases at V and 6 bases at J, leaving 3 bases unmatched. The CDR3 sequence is CASSRLAGGGEQYF. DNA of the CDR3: TGTGCCAGCAGCCGACTAGCGGGAGGCGGCGAGCAGTACTTC.

CDR3 nucleotide sequence: TGTGCCAGCAGTCTCGGACAGGGCGGTAACACTGAAGCTTTCTTT. The encoded protein is CASSLGQGGNTEAFF. The V and J genes are TRBV7-8 and TRBJ1-1; TRBD1 matches at 8 bases. The CDR3 is made up of 15 amino acids. V gave up 6 bases and J gave up 2 bases; unmatched junction bases: 8. The V gene's germline CDR1 is SGHVS and CDR2 FQNEAQ.

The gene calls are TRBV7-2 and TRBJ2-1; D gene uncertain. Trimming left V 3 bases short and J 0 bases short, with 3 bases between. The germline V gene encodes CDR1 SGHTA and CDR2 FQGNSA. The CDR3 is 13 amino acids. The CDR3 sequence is CASSFNSYNEQFF. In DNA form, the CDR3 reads TGTGCCAGCAGCTTCAACTCCTACAATGAGCAGTTCTTC. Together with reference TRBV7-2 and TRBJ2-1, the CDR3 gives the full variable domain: GAGVSQSPSNKVTEKGKDVELRCDPISGHTALYWYRQSLGQGLEFLIYFQGNSAPDKSGLPSDRFSAERTGGSVSTLTIQRTQQEDSAVYLCASSFNSYNEQFFGPGTRLTVL.

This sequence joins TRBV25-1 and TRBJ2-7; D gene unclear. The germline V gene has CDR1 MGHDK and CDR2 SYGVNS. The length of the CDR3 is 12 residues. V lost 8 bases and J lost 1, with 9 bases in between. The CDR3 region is CASGVASYEQYF. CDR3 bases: TGTGCCAGCGGGGTTGCATCCTACGAGCAGTACTTC.

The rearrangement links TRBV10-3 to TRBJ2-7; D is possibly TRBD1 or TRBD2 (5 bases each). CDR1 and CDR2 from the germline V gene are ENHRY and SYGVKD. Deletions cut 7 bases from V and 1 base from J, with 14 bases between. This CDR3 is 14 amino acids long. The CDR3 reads CAIKPRDGSYEQYF. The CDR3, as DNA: TGTGCCATCAAGCCCCGGGACGGGTCCTACGAGCAGTACTTC.

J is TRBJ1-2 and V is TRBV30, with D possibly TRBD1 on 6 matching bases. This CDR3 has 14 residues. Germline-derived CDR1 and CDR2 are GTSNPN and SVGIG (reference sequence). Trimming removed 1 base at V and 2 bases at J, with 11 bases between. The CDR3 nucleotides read TGTGCCTGGAGTGCCCGAACAGGGAACTATGGCTACACCTTC. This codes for CAWSARTGNYGYTF.

In DNA form, the CDR3 reads TGTGCCAGCAGCCCGCCGGGGACTAGAGAAGAGACCCAGTACTTC. Residues: CASSPPGTREETQYF. The chain is built from TRBV5-6 and TRBJ2-5, with 8 positions matching TRBD2. CDR3 size: 15 residues. Germline V lookup: CDR1 SGHDT, CDR2 YYEEEE. Trimming cost V 4 bases and J 3 bases; bases outside gene matches: 8.

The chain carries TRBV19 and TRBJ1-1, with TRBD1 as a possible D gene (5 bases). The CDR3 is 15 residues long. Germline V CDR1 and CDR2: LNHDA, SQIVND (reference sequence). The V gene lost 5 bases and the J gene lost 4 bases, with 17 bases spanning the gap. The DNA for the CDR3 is TGTGCCAGTAGTTCACACCGCACCGGGGGCACTGAAGCTTTCTTT. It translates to CASSSHRTGGTEAFF. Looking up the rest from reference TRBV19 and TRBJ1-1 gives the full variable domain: DGGITQSPKYLFRKEGQNVTLSCEQNLNHDAMYWYRQDPGQGLRLIYYSQIVNDFQKGDIAEGYSVSREKKESFPLTVTSAQKNPTAFYLCASSSHRTGGTEAFFGQGTRLTVV.

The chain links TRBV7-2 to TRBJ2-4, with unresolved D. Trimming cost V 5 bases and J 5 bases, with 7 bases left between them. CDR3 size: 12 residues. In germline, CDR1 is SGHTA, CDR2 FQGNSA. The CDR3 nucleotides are TGTGCCAGCAGCAGGACCCAAAACATTCAGTACTTC. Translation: CASSRTQNIQYF.

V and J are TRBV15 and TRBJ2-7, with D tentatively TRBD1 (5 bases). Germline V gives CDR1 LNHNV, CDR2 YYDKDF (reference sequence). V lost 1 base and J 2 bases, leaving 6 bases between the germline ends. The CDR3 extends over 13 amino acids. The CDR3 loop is CATSRVDTYEQYF. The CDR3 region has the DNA TGTGCCACCAGCAGAGTGGACACCTACGAGCAGTACTTC.